This TCR beta chain appears in the sequencing data of a study of blood T cells in healthy people across ages. Study outcomes and limitations: Total diversity from one million sequenced T cells was likely underestimated.

A J-beta primer mix and a sample-barcoded 5' primer were used in a second PCR of roughly 7 to 12 cycles. TCRdb passed the 5' RACE reads through MiXCR, listing each CDR3 protein once. Of about 2 million distinct CDR3 sequences in the sample, 40% to 55% were seen once. As concerns this clonotype: The target antigen is unknown.

This CDR3 spans 16 amino acids. The V gene's germline CDR1 is SGHTA and CDR2 FQGNSA. V shed 5 bases and J 2 bases; nucleotides not matched to a gene: 9. Isolation of PBMCs gave at least 7 million cells per sample. Sample: blood. This chain uses TRBV7-2 with TRBJ2-1; 7 bases match TRBD1. The clonotype originates from a woman in her 40s in good health. CDR3 in amino acids: CASSPIQGWTYNEQFF. The CDR3, as DNA: TGTGCCAGCAGCCCAATACAGGGGTGGACCTACAATGAGCAGTTCTTC.